This TCR beta chain was identified in a study of cytomegalovirus exposure and HLA in healthy donors. Study in general: Early released data comprised around 79 million unique TCRs from HLA-typed donors. Findings of the study overall: Roughly uniform sequencing depth across donors was assumed, possibly incorrectly.

V trimming: 5 bases; J trimming: 5 bases; junction bases outside the gene matches: 9. The CDR3 contains 18 residues. From germline, CDR1 is SGHTA and CDR2 FQGNSA. 13 Jbeta primers and 60 Vbeta primers were used for the PCR. Here immunoSEQ multiplex PCR was the method, and the copy in TCRdb shows in-frame clones only, minus some. The repertoire holds about 120,000 clones, 75% to 85% seen once, with approximately 8.8% in the top ten. Details on this clone: Antigen specificity is unknown.

The chain couples TRBV7-2 to TRBJ2-1, with TRBD2 matching over 16 bases. This clonotype originated in a female donor in good health and CMV-seropositive. Sample: PBMCs. The CDR3 DNA is TGTGCCAGCAGCCAACCGGGACTAGCGGGGGGGCCGAACAATGAGCAGTTCTTC. It specifies CASSQPGLAGGPNNEQFF.